One and the same sample provided the 18 T cell receptor beta chains below, sequenced in a study of control samples from healthy donors and cancer patients (TCRdb year 2020). Libraries were made using the immunoSEQ multiplex PCR assay. TCRdb took over this immuneACCESS table, retaining in-frame rearrangements with V and J assigned. Such tables are incomplete; in checked studies, under half of the missing clones stem from an unresolved V gene, and the remainder is unexplained. The sample includes about 130,000 clones, with more than 90% observed a single time. The ten largest clones represent 5.5% of the sample. The sequenced sample consisted of blood. These receptors were collected from a man between 18 and 35 years old in good health.

The chain links TRBV7-9 to TRBJ1-2, with a possible D match to TRBD1 (6 bases). Trimming pared 1 base from V and 2 bases from J, leaving 11 bases between. CDR1 and CDR2 from the germline V gene are SEHNR and FQNEAQ (reference sequence). This CDR3 has 15 amino acids. The CDR3 reads CASSLEWGLNYGYTF. The CDR3 DNA reads TGTGCCAGCAGCTTAGAATGGGGGCTGAACTATGGCTACACCTTC.

This chain uses TRBV4-1 with TRBJ2-7, with 7 bases aligning to TRBD1. After removal of 4 bases from V and 0 bases from J, the junction contained 9 bases not matched to a gene. CDR1 is MGHRA and CDR2 is YSYEKL in the germline V gene. The CDR3 is made up of 16 amino acids. In DNA, the CDR3 is TGCGCCAGCAGCCTCCGGGCAGGGGGAAGCTCCTACGAGCAGTACTTC. Protein product: CASSLRAGGSSYEQYF.

The chain recombines TRBV11-3 with TRBJ2-3; no reliable D call. Trimming pared 1 base from V and 2 bases from J, leaving 7 bases between. The CDR3 has 14 residues. Germline V gene lookup returns CDR1 SGHNT and CDR2 YENEEA. CDR3: CASSLGAITDTQYF. The CDR3 nucleotides read TGTGCCAGCAGCTTAGGAGCCATCACAGATACGCAGTATTTT.

The chain links TRBV4-1 to TRBJ1-5; TRBD1 is a possible D gene (5 bases). Trimming removed 2 bases at V and 6 bases at J, with 8 bases between. The CDR3 has 13 residues. Per the germline V gene, CDR1 is MGHRA and CDR2 is YSYEKL. The CDR3 is CASSQPGGQPQHF. The CDR3 DNA reads as TGCGCCAGCAGCCAACCTGGGGGTCAGCCCCAGCATTTT.

The genes are TRBV5-6 and TRBJ2-1; D not resolved. Germline loops: CDR1 SGHDT, CDR2 YYEEEE. V lost 6 bases to trimming and J lost 8 bases, with 18 bases between them. The CDR3 length is 14 residues. CDR3 sequence reads: CASTLVTTEDEQFF. CDR3 sequence (DNA): TGTGCCAGCACCCTTGTAACTACCGAAGATGAGCAGTTCTTC. The entire variable domain, with the rest obtained from reference TRBV5-6 and TRBJ2-1, is as follows: DAGVTQSPTHLIKTRGQQVTLRCSPKSGHDTVSWYQQALGQGPQFIFQYYEEEERQRGNFPDRFSGHQFPNYSSELNVNALLLGDSALYLCASTLVTTEDEQFFGPGTRLTVL.

The rearrangement links TRBV4-1 to TRBJ2-3; 14 bases line up with TRBD2. This CDR3 spans 18 amino acids. J gave up 7 bases and V 1 base, and 10 bases lay outside the gene matches. CDR1 is MGHRA and CDR2 is YSYEKL in the germline V gene. The chain's CDR3 is CASSQVWSRTSGGNTQYF. CDR3 bases: TGCGCCAGCAGCCAAGTTTGGAGCCGGACTAGCGGGGGGAATACGCAGTATTTT.

The chain employs TRBV15 and TRBJ1-1, with 7 bases matching TRBD1. J lost 3 bases, V lost 8 bases, and 3 bases had no gene match. This CDR3 spans 12 amino acids. Germline V lookup: CDR1 LNHNV, CDR2 YYDKDF (reference sequence). The CDR3 loop is CATSTGDTEAFF. In DNA, the CDR3 is TGTGCCACCTCAACAGGGGACACTGAAGCTTTCTTT.

The chain links TRBV19 to TRBJ2-7; tentatively, D is TRBD1 (6 bases). The germline V gene has CDR1 LNHDA and CDR2 SQIVND (reference sequence). V lost 9 bases to trimming and J lost 8 bases, with 20 bases between them. This CDR3 contains 13 residues. Written as DNA, the CDR3 is TGTGCCAGCGCAAAGGGGGAGCCAGGTCAGCAGTACTTC. Residues: CASAKGEPGQQYF.

The genes are TRBV27 and TRBJ2-2; D is undetermined. V gave up 6 bases and J gave up 5 bases, with 13 bases separating them. The germline gives CDR1 MNHEY, CDR2 SMNVEV (reference sequence). CDR3 length: 14 amino acids. Here the CDR3 reads CASSPTPRTGELFF. The CDR3 DNA follows: TGTGCCAGCAGCCCAACCCCCAGAACCGGGGAGCTGTTTTTT.

The chain joins TRBV19 to TRBJ1-1; 7 bases are shared with TRBD1. This CDR3 comprises 16 residues. V shed 6 bases and J 5 bases; nucleotides not matched to a gene: 15. Germline CDR1 LNHDA, CDR2 SQIVND (reference sequence). The chain's CDR3 is CASSQDRPYLRTEAFF. The CDR3 DNA sequence: TGTGCCAGTAGCCAGGACAGGCCTTACTTGAGGACTGAAGCTTTCTTT.

The V and J genes are TRBV4-1 and TRBJ1-4; possible D gene TRBD1, 6 bases. This CDR3 comprises 16 residues. V dropped 6 bases and J dropped 8 bases, with 22 bases sitting between them. Germline assignment: CDR1 MGHRA and CDR2 YSYEKL. The CDR3 loop is CASRAGGARLREKLFF. CDR3 nucleotides: TGCGCCAGCAGAGCCGGGGGCGCACGGCTGAGAGAAAAACTGTTTTTT.

This clone was picked up one time. This chain's CDR3 is CASSIDGPTETQYF. CDR3 nucleotide sequence: TGTGCCAGCAGCATCGACGGCCCCACAGAGACCCAGTACTTC. The genes are TRBV5-5 and TRBJ2-5, with D unclear. Germline assignment: CDR1 SGHKS and CDR2 YYEKEE (reference sequence). The ends were cut back, 4 bases at V and 4 bases at J, with 14 bases in the middle. The length of the CDR3 is 14 residues.

V gene TRBV29-1 combines with J gene TRBJ1-1, with TRBD1 matching 9 bases. The germline CDR1 and CDR2 sequences are SQVTM and ANQGSEA. This CDR3 contains 15 residues. Trimming removed 6 bases from V and 2 bases from J; junction bases left unmatched: 10. The CDR3 sequence is CSVVPGQGTNTEAFF. CDR3 nucleotides: TGCAGCGTCGTCCCGGGACAGGGAACAAACACTGAAGCTTTCTTT.

The chain recombines TRBV6-5 with TRBJ2-1; a weak D match, TRBD2 (6 bases). Germline assignment: CDR1 MNHEY and CDR2 SVGAGI. V shed 0 bases and J shed 12 bases, with 15 bases lying between them. CDR3 length: 14 amino acids. CDR3 protein: CASSYSERAWGQFF. The CDR3 bases are TGTGCCAGCAGTTACTCGGAGCGGGCCTGGGGGCAGTTCTTC.

The genes are TRBV5-6 and TRBJ2-1; TRBD2 matches 14 bases. Trimming cost V 3 bases and J 10 bases; bases outside gene matches: 6. The CDR3 has 15 residues. Germline CDR1 is SGHDT and CDR2 is YYEEEE. In DNA, the CDR3 is TGTGCCAGCAGCTACGGACTAGCGGGGGGTTGGGAGCAGTTCTTC. Protein: CASSYGLAGGWEQFF.

The sample holds a few counts of this clone. CDR3 coding DNA: TGTGCCAGCAGCCAACCCAGCCATGGCGTCGGCTACACCTTC. Translation gives CASSQPSHGVGYTF. The chain uses TRBV4-2 and TRBJ1-2, with D unresolved. This CDR3 has 14 residues. Trimming removed 2 bases from V and 8 bases from J, with 15 bases in between. Germline CDR1 and CDR2: LGHNA and YNFKEQ.

The chain combines TRBV5-5 with TRBJ1-2, with D perhaps matching TRBD1 (6 bases). The CDR3 consists of 13 residues. Germline values: CDR1 SGHKS, CDR2 YYEKEE (reference sequence). V gave up 2 bases and J gave up 5 bases, with 10 bases separating them. CDR3 DNA sequence: TGTGCCAGCAGCTTCGGAACAGGGTATGGCTACACCTTC. Translating it yields CASSFGTGYGYTF.

The chain couples TRBV7-6 to TRBJ1-1; maybe TRBD1 (5 bases). CDR1 SGHVS and CDR2 FNYEAQ come from the germline V gene. The CDR3 loop spans 15 amino acids. V was shortened by 0 bases and J by 7 bases, with 15 bases between the two germline ends. In DNA form, the CDR3 reads TGTGCCAGCAGCTTAGCTCGTTCCGGGGCTGGTGAAGCTTTCTTT. It translates to CASSLARSGAGEAFF.